The entry that follows covers one T cell receptor (beta chain) sequence. Its target is not known. The data stem from a study of cytomegalovirus exposure and HLA in healthy donors. Study outcomes and limitations: There were 150 to 200 TCR beta chains listed as cytomegalovirus-associated.

V was pared by 4 bases and J by 0 bases, with 11 bases between. Germline CDR1 reads SGHRS; CDR2 reads YFSETQ. This CDR3 contains 14 residues. With 60 Vbeta and 13 Jbeta primers, the PCR was carried out. Repertoires were generated with immunoSEQ multiplex PCR, while TCRdb's copy carries only in-frame clones and drops some. Counted here are around 97,000 clones, 73% occurring once; the ten biggest clones make up less than 4%. Sample: PBMCs. This TCR derives from a man aged 35 to 55 in good health and CMV-seronegative. The chain links TRBV5-1 to TRBJ2-7, with D unresolved. CDR3 sequence (DNA): TGCGCCAGCAGCGATATCAGGTTCTCCTACGAGCAGTACTTC. As protein: CASSDIRFSYEQYF.